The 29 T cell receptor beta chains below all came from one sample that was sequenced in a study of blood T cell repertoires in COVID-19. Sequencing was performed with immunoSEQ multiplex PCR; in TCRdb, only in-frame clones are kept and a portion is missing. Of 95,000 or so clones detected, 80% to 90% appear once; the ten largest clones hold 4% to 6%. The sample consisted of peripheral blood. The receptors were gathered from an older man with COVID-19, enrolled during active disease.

CDR3 nucleotide sequence: TGTGCCAGCAGCTTGGTATTTGGGACTAGTGCCAATGAGCAGTTCTTC. It is translated as CASSLVFGTSANEQFF. This rearrangement joins TRBV5-4 to TRBJ2-1, with 8 positions matching TRBD2. Per the germline V gene, CDR1 is SGHNT and CDR2 is YYREEE (reference sequence). J was trimmed by 6 bases and V by 0 bases; bases with no gene match: 8. The CDR3 is 16 amino acids.

The CDR3 bases are TGTGCCAGCAGTACCGTGGACTTTTCTAGCAATCAGCCCCAGCATTTT. It encodes CASSTVDFSSNQPQHF. The chain joins TRBV6-6 to TRBJ1-5; D not resolved. The CDR3 totals 16 residues. The germline V gene has CDR1 MNHNY and CDR2 SVGAGI (reference sequence). With 5 bases removed from V and 0 bases from J, the gap between germline ends came to 14 bases.

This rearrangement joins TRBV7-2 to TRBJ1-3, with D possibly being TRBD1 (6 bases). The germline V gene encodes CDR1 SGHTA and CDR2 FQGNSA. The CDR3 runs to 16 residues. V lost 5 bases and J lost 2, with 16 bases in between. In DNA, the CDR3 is TGTGCCAGCAGCCCATATCTCACAGGGACTGGAAACACCATATATTTT. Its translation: CASSPYLTGTGNTIYF.

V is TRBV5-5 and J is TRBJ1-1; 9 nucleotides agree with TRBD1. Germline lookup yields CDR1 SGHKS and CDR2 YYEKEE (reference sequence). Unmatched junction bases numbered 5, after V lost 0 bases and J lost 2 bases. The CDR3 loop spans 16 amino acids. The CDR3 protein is CASSLVGTGFNTEAFF. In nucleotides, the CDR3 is TGTGCCAGCAGCTTGGTAGGGACAGGGTTTAACACTGAAGCTTTCTTT. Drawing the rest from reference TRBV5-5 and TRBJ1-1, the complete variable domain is DAGVTQSPTHLIKTRGQQVTLRCSPISGHKSVSWYQQVLGQGPQFIFQYYEKEERGRGNFPDRFSARQFPNYSSELNVNALLLGDSALYLCASSLVGTGFNTEAFFGQGTRLTVV.

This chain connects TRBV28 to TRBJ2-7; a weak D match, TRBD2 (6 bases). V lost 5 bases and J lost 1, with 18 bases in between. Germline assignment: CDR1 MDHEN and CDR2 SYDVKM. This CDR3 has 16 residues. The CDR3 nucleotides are TGTGCCAGCAGTCACCCGCGGGGATTTGGGTCCTACGAGCAGTACTTC. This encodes CASSHPRGFGSYEQYF.

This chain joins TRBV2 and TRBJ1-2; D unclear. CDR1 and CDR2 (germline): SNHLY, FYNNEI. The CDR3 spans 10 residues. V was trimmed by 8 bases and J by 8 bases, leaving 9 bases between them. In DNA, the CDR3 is TGTGCCAGCGTCGAGAGCGGCTACACCTTC. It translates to CASVESGYTF. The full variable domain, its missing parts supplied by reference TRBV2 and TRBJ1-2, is EPEVTQTPSHQVTQMGQEVILRCVPISNHLYFYWYRQILGQKVEFLVSFYNNEISEKSEIFDDQFSVERPDGSNFTLKIRSTKLEDSAMYFCASVESGYTFGSGTRLTVV.

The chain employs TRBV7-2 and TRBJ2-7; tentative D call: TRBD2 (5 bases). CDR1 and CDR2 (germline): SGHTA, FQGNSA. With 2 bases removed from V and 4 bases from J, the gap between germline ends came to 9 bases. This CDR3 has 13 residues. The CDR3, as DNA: TGTGCCAGCAGCTTAACCCGGGATTACGAGCAGTACTTC. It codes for CASSLTRDYEQYF. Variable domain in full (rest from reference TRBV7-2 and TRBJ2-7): GAGVSQSPSNKVTEKGKDVELRCDPISGHTALYWYRQSLGQGLEFLIYFQGNSAPDKSGLPSDRFSAERTGGSVSTLTIQRTQQEDSAVYLCASSLTRDYEQYFGPGTRLTVT.

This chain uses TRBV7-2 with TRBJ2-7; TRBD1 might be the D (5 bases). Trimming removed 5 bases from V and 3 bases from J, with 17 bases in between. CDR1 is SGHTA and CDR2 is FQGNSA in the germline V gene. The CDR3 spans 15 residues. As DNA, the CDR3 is TGTGCCAGCAGCCCTCAGACAGCCACTTTCTACGAGCAGTACTTC. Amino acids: CASSPQTATFYEQYF. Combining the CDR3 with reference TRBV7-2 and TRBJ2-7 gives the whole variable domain GAGVSQSPSNKVTEKGKDVELRCDPISGHTALYWYRQSLGQGLEFLIYFQGNSAPDKSGLPSDRFSAERTGGSVSTLTIQRTQQEDSAVYLCASSPQTATFYEQYFGPGTRLTVT.

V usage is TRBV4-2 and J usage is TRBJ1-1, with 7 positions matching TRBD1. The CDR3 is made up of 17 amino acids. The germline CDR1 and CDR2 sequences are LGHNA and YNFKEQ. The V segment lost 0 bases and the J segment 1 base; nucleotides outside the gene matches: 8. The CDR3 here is CASSQDLTGAGNTEAFF. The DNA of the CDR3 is TGTGCCAGCAGCCAAGACCTAACAGGGGCCGGGAACACTGAAGCTTTCTTT.

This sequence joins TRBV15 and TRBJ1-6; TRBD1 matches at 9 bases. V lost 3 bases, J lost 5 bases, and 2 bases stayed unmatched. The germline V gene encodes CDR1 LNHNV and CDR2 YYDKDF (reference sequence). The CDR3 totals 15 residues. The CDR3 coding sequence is TGTGCCACCAGCAGGGGGACAGGGAATAATTCACCCCTCCACTTT. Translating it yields CATSRGTGNNSPLHF. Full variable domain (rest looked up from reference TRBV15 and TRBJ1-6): DAMVIQNPRYQVTQFGKPVTLSCSQTLNHNVMYWYQQKSSQAPKLLFHYYDKDFNNEADTPDNFQSRRPNTSFCFLDIRSPGLGDTAMYLCATSRGTGNNSPLHFGNGTRLTVT.

Here the CDR3 reads CASSPFSGLAYEQYF. The CDR3 DNA reads as TGTGCCAGCAGTCCTTTTTCGGGACTAGCCTACGAGCAGTACTTC. The J gene is TRBJ2-7, the V gene TRBV9; 8 positions match TRBD2. This CDR3 is built from 15 residues. The germline CDR1 and CDR2 sequences are SGDLS and YYNGEE. The V and J ends lost 5 bases and 2 bases, in that order; junction bases with no gene match: 9.

Written as DNA, the CDR3 is TGTGCCAGCAGCCAACGGGACAGGGTGAACACTGAAGCTTTCTTT. Translated: CASSQRDRVNTEAFF. This chain uses TRBV14 with TRBJ1-1; 9 bases match TRBD1. This CDR3 contains 15 residues. Trimming at V came to 2 bases and at J to 0 bases, leaving 1 base not matched to a gene. CDR1 is SGHDN and CDR2 is FVKESK in the germline V gene.

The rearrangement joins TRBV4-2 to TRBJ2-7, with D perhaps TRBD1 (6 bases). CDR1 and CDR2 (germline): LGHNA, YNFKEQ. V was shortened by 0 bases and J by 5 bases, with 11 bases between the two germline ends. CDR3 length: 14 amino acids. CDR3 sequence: CASSQESRGDEQYF. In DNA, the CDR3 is TGTGCCAGCAGCCAAGAATCCAGGGGCGACGAGCAGTACTTC.

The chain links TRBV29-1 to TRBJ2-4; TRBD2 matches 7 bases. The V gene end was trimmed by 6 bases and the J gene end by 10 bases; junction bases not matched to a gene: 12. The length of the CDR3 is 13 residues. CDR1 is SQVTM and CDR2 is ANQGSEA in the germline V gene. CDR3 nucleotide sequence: TGCAGCGTCAAGGGAGGACTAGTGGAGATTCAGTACTTC. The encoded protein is CSVKGGLVEIQYF.

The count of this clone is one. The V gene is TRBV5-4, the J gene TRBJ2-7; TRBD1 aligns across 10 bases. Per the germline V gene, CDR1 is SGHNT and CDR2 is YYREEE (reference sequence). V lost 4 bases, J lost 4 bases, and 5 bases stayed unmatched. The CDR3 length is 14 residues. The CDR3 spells CASSMTGGKYEQYF. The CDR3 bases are TGTGCCAGCAGCATGACAGGGGGCAAGTACGAGCAGTACTTC.

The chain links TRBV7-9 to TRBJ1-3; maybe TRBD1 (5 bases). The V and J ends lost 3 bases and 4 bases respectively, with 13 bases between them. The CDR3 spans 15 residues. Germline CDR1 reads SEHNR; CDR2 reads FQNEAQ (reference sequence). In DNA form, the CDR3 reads TGTGCCAGCAGCTTGCAGGCCTCAGGGGGAAACACCATATATTTT. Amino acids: CASSLQASGGNTIYF.

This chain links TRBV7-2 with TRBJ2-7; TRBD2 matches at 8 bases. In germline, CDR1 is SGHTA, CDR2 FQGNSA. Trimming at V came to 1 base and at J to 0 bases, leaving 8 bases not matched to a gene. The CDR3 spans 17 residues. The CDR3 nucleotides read TGTGCCAGCAGCTTAGAGTATGCGGGAGGTCCCTCCTACGAGCAGTACTTC. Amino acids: CASSLEYAGGPSYEQYF.

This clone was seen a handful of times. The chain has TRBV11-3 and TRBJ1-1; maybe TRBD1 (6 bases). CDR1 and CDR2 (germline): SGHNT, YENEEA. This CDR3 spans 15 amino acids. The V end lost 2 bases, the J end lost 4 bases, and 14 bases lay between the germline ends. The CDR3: CASSLSGRGGTEAFF. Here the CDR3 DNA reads TGTGCCAGCAGCTTAAGTGGCAGGGGTGGCACTGAAGCTTTCTTT. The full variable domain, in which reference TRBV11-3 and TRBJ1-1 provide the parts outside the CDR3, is EAGVVQSPRYKIIEKKQPVAFWCNPISGHNTLYWYLQNLGQGPELLIRYENEEAVDDSQLPKDRFSAERLKGVDSTLKIQPAELGDSAVYLCASSLSGRGGTEAFFGQGTRLTVV.

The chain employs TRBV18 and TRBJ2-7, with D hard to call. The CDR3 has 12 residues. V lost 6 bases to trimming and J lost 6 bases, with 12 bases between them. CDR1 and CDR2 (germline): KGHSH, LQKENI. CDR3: CASSDTALEQYF. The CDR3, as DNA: TGTGCCAGCTCGGATACAGCCCTCGAGCAGTACTTC.

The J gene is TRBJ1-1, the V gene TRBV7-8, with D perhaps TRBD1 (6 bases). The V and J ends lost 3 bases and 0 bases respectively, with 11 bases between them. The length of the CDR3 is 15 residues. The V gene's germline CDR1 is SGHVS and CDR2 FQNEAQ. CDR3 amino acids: CASSFPQGLNTEAFF. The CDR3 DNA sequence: TGTGCCAGCAGCTTCCCACAGGGACTGAACACTGAAGCTTTCTTT.

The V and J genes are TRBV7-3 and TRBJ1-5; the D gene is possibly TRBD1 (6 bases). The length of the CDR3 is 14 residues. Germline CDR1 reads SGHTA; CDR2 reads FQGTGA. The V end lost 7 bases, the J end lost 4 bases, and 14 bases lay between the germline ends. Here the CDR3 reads CASTRPGQNQPQHF. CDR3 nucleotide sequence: TGTGCCAGCACCAGACCCGGACAGAATCAGCCCCAGCATTTT. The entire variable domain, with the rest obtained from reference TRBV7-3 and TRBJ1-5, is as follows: GAGVSQTPSNKVTEKGKYVELRCDPISGHTALYWYRQSLGQGPEFLIYFQGTGAADDSGLPNDRFFAVRPEGSVSTLKIQRTERGDSAVYLCASTRPGQNQPQHFGDGTRLSIL.

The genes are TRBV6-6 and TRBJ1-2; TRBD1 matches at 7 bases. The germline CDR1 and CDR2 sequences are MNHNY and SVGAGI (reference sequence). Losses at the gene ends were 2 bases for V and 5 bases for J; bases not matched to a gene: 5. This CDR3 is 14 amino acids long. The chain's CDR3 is CASSYDRVPYGYTF. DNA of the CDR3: TGTGCCAGCAGTTACGACAGGGTCCCGTATGGCTACACCTTC.

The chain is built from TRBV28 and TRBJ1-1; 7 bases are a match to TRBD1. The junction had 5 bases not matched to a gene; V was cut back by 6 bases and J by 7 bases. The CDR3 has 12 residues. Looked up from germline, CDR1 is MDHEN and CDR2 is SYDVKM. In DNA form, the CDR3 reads TGTGCCAGCAGGGTAAGACAGGGTGAAGCTTTCTTT. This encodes CASRVRQGEAFF.

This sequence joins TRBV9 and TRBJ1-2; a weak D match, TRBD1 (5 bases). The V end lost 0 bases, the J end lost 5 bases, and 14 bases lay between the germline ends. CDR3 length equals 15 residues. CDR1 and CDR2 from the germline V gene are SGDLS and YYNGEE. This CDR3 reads CASSVEGRARYGYTF. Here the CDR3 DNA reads TGTGCCAGCAGCGTAGAAGGCAGGGCAAGGTATGGCTACACCTTC.

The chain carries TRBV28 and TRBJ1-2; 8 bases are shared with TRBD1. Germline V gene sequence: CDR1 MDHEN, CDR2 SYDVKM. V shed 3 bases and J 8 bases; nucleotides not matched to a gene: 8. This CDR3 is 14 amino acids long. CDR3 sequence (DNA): TGTGCCAGCAGTTTTTCGGACAGGGTCAAGGGCTACACCTTC. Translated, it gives CASSFSDRVKGYTF.

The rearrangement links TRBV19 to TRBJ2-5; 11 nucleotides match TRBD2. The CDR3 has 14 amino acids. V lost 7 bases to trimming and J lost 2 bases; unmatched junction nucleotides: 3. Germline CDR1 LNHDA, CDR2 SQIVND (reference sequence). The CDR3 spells CASMASGGQETQYF. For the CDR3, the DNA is TGTGCCAGTATGGCTAGCGGGGGGCAAGAGACCCAGTACTTC.

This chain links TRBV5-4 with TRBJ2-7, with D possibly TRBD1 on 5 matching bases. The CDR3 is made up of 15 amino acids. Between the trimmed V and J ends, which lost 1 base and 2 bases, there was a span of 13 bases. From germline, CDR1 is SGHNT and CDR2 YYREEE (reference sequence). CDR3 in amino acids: CASSLTGRETYEQYF. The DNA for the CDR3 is TGTGCCAGCAGCTTGACGGGCAGGGAAACCTACGAGCAGTACTTC.

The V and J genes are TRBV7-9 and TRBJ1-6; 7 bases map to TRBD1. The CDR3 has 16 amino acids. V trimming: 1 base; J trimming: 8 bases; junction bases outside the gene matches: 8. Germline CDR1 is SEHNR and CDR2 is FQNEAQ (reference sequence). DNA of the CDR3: TGTGCCAGCAGCTTAGAGGGGGCGGGGGGTTATTCACCCCTCCACTTT. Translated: CASSLEGAGGYSPLHF.

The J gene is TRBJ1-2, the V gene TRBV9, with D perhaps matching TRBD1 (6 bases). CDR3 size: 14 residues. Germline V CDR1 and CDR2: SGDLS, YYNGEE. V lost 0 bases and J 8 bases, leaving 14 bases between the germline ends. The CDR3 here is CASSVETGFEGYTF. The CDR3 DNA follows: TGTGCCAGCAGCGTAGAGACAGGTTTTGAAGGCTACACCTTC.